This TCR beta chain is from a study of shared clonotypes between healthy human individuals. The sample holds one count of this clone. All donors qualified as healthy HIV-negative adults and had experienced no recent acute infections or vaccinations. Splitting of CD4+ cells produced CD45RA+ naive and CD45RA-negative memory subsets. The authors ran the assay at deep level. Produced via immunoSEQ multiplex PCR; TCRdb's table is partial and in-frame only. This table holds over a million clones, 96% found once. V was cut by 5 bases and J by 2 bases, with 13 bases left in between. This CDR3 region has 14 residues. CDR1 LNHDA and CDR2 SQIVND come from the germline V gene (reference sequence).

This sequence joins TRBV19 and TRBJ2-7; D is tentatively TRBD1 or TRBD2 (5 bases each). The sample was naive CD4+ T cells sorted from blood. Subset of the sample: CD45RA+ positively selected. This sequence originates from a man aged 25-45 years in good health. Here the CDR3 DNA reads TGTGCCAGTAGTCAAGGGACGCTCGCCTACGAGCAGTACTTC. Translation: CASSQGTLAYEQYF.